These 26 T cell receptor beta chains originate from one sample sequenced in a study of blood T cell repertoires in COVID-19. Sequencing was performed with immunoSEQ multiplex PCR; in TCRdb, only in-frame clones are kept and a portion is missing. The table lists about 240,000 clones, approximately 90% of them singletons. The specimen sequenced was PBMCs or T cells enriched from blood (not recorded which). The source of these receptors is a woman aged 25 to 39 who had recovered from COVID-19.

This chain uses TRBV6-5 with TRBJ2-7; D perhaps matches TRBD1 (6 bases). V lost 2 bases, J lost 2 bases, and 10 bases lay in between. Germline V gene data show CDR1 as MNHEY and CDR2 as SVGAGI. The CDR3 is 14 residues long. The DNA for the CDR3 is TGTGCCAGCAGTTACCGGGACACCACCTACGAGCAGTACTTC. The encoded protein is CASSYRDTTYEQYF.

This chain links TRBV5-1 with TRBJ2-4, with 7 bases lining up with TRBD1. Germline values: CDR1 SGHRS, CDR2 YFSETQ. CDR3 length: 18 amino acids. J was trimmed by 0 bases and V by 3 bases; bases with no gene match: 12. The DNA for the CDR3 is TGCGCCAGCAGCTCCGAGGGGGCCCAGGGGGTAGCCAAAAACATTCAGTACTTC. Protein product: CASSSEGAQGVAKNIQYF.

This rearrangement joins TRBV9 to TRBJ1-3; D is unclear. There are 16 residues in the CDR3. Germline assignment: CDR1 SGDLS and CDR2 YYNGEE. The germline V and J ends were trimmed by 4 bases and 0 bases, with 14 bases remaining between them. The CDR3 DNA sequence: TGTGCCAGCAGCCAACTCGACTCGTCCTCTGGAAACACCATATATTTT. Translated: CASSQLDSSSGNTIYF.

This sequence joins TRBV6-5 and TRBJ1-1; 7 nucleotides match TRBD1. V trimming: 0 bases; J trimming: 5 bases; junction bases outside the gene matches: 0. CDR3 size: 13 residues. Germline V lookup: CDR1 MNHEY, CDR2 SVGAGI. CDR3 sequence: CASSYSQGTEAFF. The CDR3, as DNA: TGTGCCAGCAGTTACTCACAGGGGACTGAAGCTTTCTTT.

This clone showed up just once. The V gene is TRBV25-1, the J gene TRBJ1-2, with 7 bases identical to TRBD1. CDR3 length: 14 amino acids. J gave up 5 bases and V 3 bases, and 6 bases lay outside the gene matches. Germline CDR1 reads MGHDK; CDR2 reads SYGVNS. The CDR3 nucleotides read TGTGCCAGCAGTGACCCACAGGGGTTATATGGCTACACCTTC. This codes for CASSDPQGLYGYTF.

This chain uses TRBV6-2 or TRBV6-3 with TRBJ2-7; D uncertain. This CDR3 spans 11 amino acids. Germline CDR1 and CDR2: MNHEY and SVGEGT. Trimming removed 6 bases from V and 2 bases from J, with 5 bases in between. The CDR3 sequence is CASSPAYEQYF. CDR3 nucleotide sequence: TGTGCCAGCAGCCCCGCCTACGAGCAGTACTTC.

The V and J genes are TRBV7-9 and TRBJ2-7, with D possibly being TRBD1 (5 bases). V shed 7 bases and J shed 3 bases, with 13 bases lying between them. This CDR3 region has 13 residues. Germline V gives CDR1 SEHNR, CDR2 FQNEAQ (reference sequence). The CDR3 reads CASNPADSYEQYF. The CDR3 nucleotides are TGTGCCAGCAACCCCGCTGACAGCTACGAGCAGTACTTC.

V gene TRBV7-8 combines with J gene TRBJ2-5, with 7 bases lining up with TRBD2. Trimming removed 5 bases from V and 1 base from J; junction bases left unmatched: 10. CDR1 SGHVS and CDR2 FQNEAQ come from the germline V gene. There are 16 residues in the CDR3. CDR3 protein: CASSARTSAAQETQYF. CDR3 DNA sequence: TGTGCCAGCAGCGCCCGAACTAGCGCCGCCCAAGAGACCCAGTACTTC.

V gene TRBV4-3 combines with J gene TRBJ1-2; D gene unclear. The V gene lost 0 bases and the J gene lost 5 bases, with 7 bases spanning the gap. This CDR3 is built from 13 residues. The V gene's germline CDR1 is LGHNA and CDR2 YSLEER. In nucleotides, the CDR3 is TGCGCCAGCAGCCAAGATCTAGGTTATGGCTACACCTTC. Protein sequence: CASSQDLGYGYTF.

This clone has only a few counts. The chain has TRBV11-2 and TRBJ2-3; 7 nucleotides agree with TRBD1. Looked up from germline, CDR1 is SGHAT and CDR2 is FQNNGV. Trimming at V came to 0 bases and at J to 2 bases, leaving 2 bases not matched to a gene. This CDR3 region has 15 residues. DNA of the CDR3: TGTGCCAGCAGCTTAGATGGACAGGTCACAGATACGCAGTATTTT. Amino acids: CASSLDGQVTDTQYF.

This chain connects TRBV19 to TRBJ1-1; D is ambiguous. The CDR3 length is 17 residues. V lost 4 bases and J lost 1, with 19 bases in between. Germline V CDR1 and CDR2: LNHDA, SQIVND (reference sequence). This chain's CDR3 is CASSTTGRAEGNTEAFF. CDR3 bases: TGTGCCAGTAGTACCACCGGGAGAGCCGAGGGGAACACTGAAGCTTTCTTT.

The chain combines TRBV28 with TRBJ2-5; TRBD1 aligns across 9 bases. The J segment lost 9 bases and the V segment lost 6 bases, leaving 5 bases of the junction unmatched. Per the germline V gene, CDR1 is MDHEN and CDR2 is SYDVKM. The length of the CDR3 is 12 residues. The chain's CDR3 is CASRERDRAQYF. CDR3 DNA sequence: TGTGCCAGCAGGGAACGGGACAGGGCCCAGTACTTC. Full variable domain (missing parts from reference TRBV28 and TRBJ2-5): DVKVTQSSRYLVKRTGEKVFLECVQDMDHENMFWYRQDPGLGLRLIYFSYDVKMKEKGDIPEGYSVSREKKERFSLILESASTNQTSMYLCASRERDRAQYFGPGTRLLVL.

The rearrangement joins TRBV4-3 to TRBJ2-1; TRBD1 is a possible D gene (6 bases). The CDR3 sequence is 13 residues long. Germline V gene lookup returns CDR1 LGHNA and CDR2 YSLEER. V was shortened by 1 base and J by 9 bases, with 10 bases between the two germline ends. The CDR3 spells CASSQGGLSEQFF. CDR3 in DNA: TGCGCCAGCAGCCAAGGGGGGCTTTCTGAGCAGTTCTTC.

The V call is TRBV7-6, the J call TRBJ1-1; 7 bases map to TRBD1. CDR3 length: 17 amino acids. V was pared by 5 bases and J by 0 bases, with 12 bases of the junction left unmatched. The V gene's germline CDR1 is SGHVS and CDR2 FNYEAQ. CDR3 sequence reads: CASSPSRDRYMNTEAFF. The CDR3 coding sequence is TGTGCCAGCAGCCCGAGTCGGGACAGATACATGAACACTGAAGCTTTCTTT.

This clone was detected only once. The chain recombines TRBV10-3 with TRBJ2-7; 9 bases agree with TRBD2. This CDR3 is built from 14 residues. The germline V gene encodes CDR1 ENHRY and CDR2 SYGVKD. The trim removed 6 bases at V and 5 bases at J, leaving 8 bases unmatched. CDR3 coding DNA: TGTGCCATCAGAGGATCTAGCGGGGTCCACGAGCAGTACTTC. Protein sequence: CAIRGSSGVHEQYF.

The J gene is TRBJ1-5, the V gene TRBV7-9, with TRBD1 as a possible D gene (5 bases). This CDR3 is built from 18 residues. Germline V CDR1 and CDR2: SEHNR, FQNEAQ (reference sequence). The ends were cut back, 4 bases at V and 0 bases at J, with 19 bases in the middle. The CDR3 is CASSSPRGGSYSNQPQHF. Here the CDR3 DNA reads TGTGCCAGCAGCTCCCCCCGGGGGGGGAGTTATAGCAATCAGCCCCAGCATTTT.

This clone has a handful of counts. The V and J genes are TRBV7-9 and TRBJ1-2; perhaps TRBD1 as D (5 bases). Germline loops: CDR1 SEHNR, CDR2 FQNEAQ (reference sequence). V gave up 5 bases and J gave up 5 bases, with 18 bases separating them. CDR3 length: 15 residues. The CDR3 sequence: CASSDRGEGRYGYTF. CDR3 bases: TGTGCCAGCAGCGACAGAGGGGAGGGGCGGTATGGCTACACCTTC.

The V and J genes are TRBV10-2 and TRBJ2-7; the D gene is possibly TRBD2 (5 bases). Germline values: CDR1 WSHSY, CDR2 SAAADI. This CDR3 is 14 amino acids long. This CDR3 reads CASRVGVSSYEQYF. DNA of the CDR3: TGCGCTTCGAGGGTGGGAGTTTCTTCCTACGAGCAGTACTTC.

The V gene is TRBV11-2, the J gene TRBJ1-6; D may be TRBD1 (5 bases). The CDR3 length is 15 residues. CDR1 SGHAT and CDR2 FQNNGV come from the germline V gene. The V and J ends lost 3 bases and 10 bases respectively, with 16 bases between them. In DNA form, the CDR3 reads TGTGCCAGCAGCTTCCGGGGCGCAGCGGGGTCACCCCTCCACTTT. It yields the protein CASSFRGAAGSPLHF.

The rearrangement joins TRBV9 to TRBJ2-2; TRBD2 agrees at 11 bases. Germline CDR1 is SGDLS and CDR2 is YYNGEE. The trim removed 7 bases at V and 4 bases at J, leaving 6 bases unmatched. This CDR3 region has 15 residues. The CDR3 region is CASSGLAASTGELFF. As DNA, the CDR3 is TGTGCCAGCTCGGGACTAGCGGCAAGCACCGGGGAGCTGTTTTTT.

This clone was detected only a few times. This rearrangement joins TRBV18 to TRBJ2-7; 8 bases fit TRBD1. Germline V CDR1 and CDR2: KGHSH, LQKENI. V lost 3 bases to trimming and J lost 5 bases; unmatched junction nucleotides: 6. The CDR3 totals 14 residues. The CDR3 DNA is TGTGCCAGCTCACCGCAGGGGGCAACCGACGAGCAGTACTTC. Encoded protein: CASSPQGATDEQYF.

In regard to this clone: The same CDR3 can be traced to other DNA sequences in this sample. The chain carries TRBV19 and TRBJ1-5; TRBD1 matches at 7 bases. CDR3 length: 16 amino acids. Germline V gene data show CDR1 as LNHDA and CDR2 as SQIVND (reference sequence). Trimming removed 2 bases from V and 2 bases from J; junction bases left unmatched: 6. The CDR3 region has the DNA TGTGCCAGTAGTATAAGGGGGCAGGGTGGCAATCAGCCCCAGCATTTT. It is translated as CASSIRGQGGNQPQHF.

The chain has TRBV28 and TRBJ2-2; 12 positions match TRBD1. J was trimmed by 6 bases and V by 6 bases; bases with no gene match: 5. The CDR3 runs 15 residues. From germline, CDR1 is MDHEN and CDR2 SYDVKM. In DNA form, the CDR3 reads TGTGCCAGCAGATACCGGGACAGGGGGCCCGGGGAGCTGTTTTTT. Translating gives CASRYRDRGPGELFF.

J is TRBJ2-7 and V is TRBV20-1, with 8 positions matching TRBD1. The CDR3 length is 13 residues. Germline V gene data show CDR1 as DFQATT and CDR2 as SNEGSKA (reference sequence). The trim removed 3 bases at V and 4 bases at J, leaving 5 bases unmatched. CDR3 nucleotide sequence: TGCAGTGCTAGTCAGTGGACAGGGTACGAGCAGTACTTC. Its translation is CSASQWTGYEQYF.

The chain recombines TRBV19 with TRBJ1-5; TRBD1 aligns across 11 bases. V shed 5 bases, J shed 2 bases, and the junction held 14 bases outside the gene matches. Germline V gives CDR1 LNHDA, CDR2 SQIVND (reference sequence). The CDR3 has 19 amino acids. The CDR3 is CASSPYPGQGGAGNQPQHF. The CDR3 DNA sequence: TGTGCCAGTAGTCCTTACCCGGGACAGGGGGGAGCGGGCAATCAGCCCCAGCATTTT.

V gene TRBV27 combines with J gene TRBJ1-3; D is uncertain. CDR1 is MNHEY and CDR2 is SMNVEV in the germline V gene (reference sequence). The V gene lost 4 bases and the J gene lost 2 bases, with 21 bases spanning the gap. The CDR3 loop spans 18 amino acids. CDR3 DNA: TGTGCCAGCAGTTCCGTGAAGGATACTAGAGGGCCTGGAAACACCATATATTTT. It is translated as CASSSVKDTRGPGNTIYF.